These 14 T cell receptor beta chains came from one sample sequenced in a study of cytotoxic CD8 clonotypes in ibrutinib-treated CLL. Sequenced by immunoSEQ multiplex PCR; TCRdb stores in-frame clones only, minus some. Of about 76,000 clones detected, about 86% appear once; the ten largest clones hold around 5.4%. The starting material was PBMCs, obtained before ibrutinib treatment. Receptors originate from a human donor with chronic lymphocytic leukemia.

The gene calls are TRBV28 and TRBJ1-1; D is unclear. The germline V gene has CDR1 MDHEN and CDR2 SYDVKM. The V gene lost 6 bases and the J gene lost 1 base, with 3 bases spanning the gap. CDR3 length: 11 residues. CDR3 nucleotide sequence: TGTGCCAGCAGGGGGAACACTGAAGCTTTCTTT. It translates to CASRGNTEAFF.

The rearrangement joins TRBV5-6 to TRBJ1-4; unclear D gene. The CDR3 runs to 15 residues. Germline CDR1 reads SGHDT; CDR2 reads YYEEEE. V was cut by 5 bases and J by 1 base, with 12 bases left in between. CDR3: CASRGYKETNEKLFF. CDR3 in DNA: TGTGCCAGCAGGGGATACAAAGAAACTAATGAAAAACTGTTTTTT.

CDR3 protein: CASSKRPYNEQFF. The CDR3 nucleotides are TGTGCCAGCAGCAAAAGGCCATACAATGAGCAGTTCTTC. This chain links TRBV21-1 with TRBJ2-1. TRBV21-1 is a pseudogene. The CDR3 sequence is 13 residues long.

This sequence joins TRBV6-6 and TRBJ2-7, with D tentatively TRBD1 (8 bases). This CDR3 has 16 residues. Germline CDR1 reads MNHNY; CDR2 reads SVGAGI (reference sequence). V gave up 5 bases and J gave up 0 bases, with 17 bases separating them. CDR3 loop: CASSRKRDRSSYEQYF. The DNA of the CDR3 is TGTGCCAGCAGTAGAAAGCGGGACAGGAGCTCCTACGAGCAGTACTTC.

This chain joins TRBV6-1 and TRBJ2-6, with no clear D. The CDR3 covers 16 residues. Per the germline V gene, CDR1 is MNHNS and CDR2 is SASEGT. Trimming shortened V by 0 bases and J by 1 base, and 7 bases separated the two germline ends. CDR3 in DNA: TGTGCCAGCAGTGAAGCGTCGGGTTCTGGGGCCAACGTCCTGACTTTC. The encoded protein is CASSEASGSGANVLTF.

This CDR3 reads CASSVTSGRSTDTQYF. The CDR3 DNA reads TGTGCCAGCAGCGTGACTAGCGGGAGAAGCACAGATACGCAGTATTTT. The chain carries TRBV7-3 and TRBJ2-3; TRBD2 agrees at 12 bases. This CDR3 spans 16 amino acids. CDR1 is SGHTA and CDR2 is FQGTGA in the germline V gene. V gave up 5 bases and J gave up 0 bases; unmatched junction bases: 3.

This CDR3 is CASSQDYGPPLAHYDGYTF. CDR3 sequence (DNA): TGTGCCAGCAGCCAAGATTACGGACCGCCTCTTGCCCACTATGATGGCTACACCTTC. The gene calls are TRBV14 and TRBJ1-2; no reliable D call. Trimming shortened V by 0 bases and J by 6 bases, and 26 bases separated the two germline ends. The CDR3 is 19 amino acids. Germline V CDR1 and CDR2: SGHDN, FVKESK. Variable domain in full (rest from reference TRBV14 and TRBJ1-2): EAGVTQFPSHSVIEKGQTVTLRCDPISGHDNLYWYRRVMGKEIKFLLHFVKESKQDESGMPNNRFLAERTGGTYSTLKVQPAELEDSGVYFCASSQDYGPPLAHYDGYTFGSGTRLTVV.

The chain employs TRBV6-5 and TRBJ1-3; 7 positions match TRBD1. V lost 5 bases and J lost 4; bases outside the gene matches: 5. Germline V gene lookup returns CDR1 MNHEY and CDR2 SVGAGI. This CDR3 is 14 amino acids long. The CDR3 loop reads CASSKQGRGNTIYF. The CDR3, as DNA: TGTGCCAGCAGTAAACAGGGGAGAGGAAACACCATATATTTT.

The chain carries TRBV11-2 and TRBJ1-1; possibly TRBD1 for D (6 bases). The V end lost 5 bases, the J end lost 4 bases, and 20 bases lay between the germline ends. The CDR3 runs 16 residues. The germline CDR1 and CDR2 sequences are SGHAT and FQNNGV. The CDR3, as DNA: TGTGCCAGCAGCCCGTTTAGACAGGATCCGGGCACTGAAGCTTTCTTT. Protein: CASSPFRQDPGTEAFF.

The chain carries TRBV9 and TRBJ2-1; D perhaps matches TRBD1 (6 bases). V was cut by 6 bases and J by 5 bases, with 12 bases left in between. Germline CDR1 SGDLS, CDR2 YYNGEE. The CDR3 has 13 amino acids. The CDR3: CASTPTGNNEQFF. DNA for the CDR3: TGTGCCAGCACCCCCACAGGGAACAATGAGCAGTTCTTC.

This chain uses TRBV29-1 with TRBJ1-2; 7 nucleotides agree with TRBD1. The CDR3 has 12 residues. Germline V gene lookup returns CDR1 SQVTM and CDR2 ANQGSEA. Trimming at V came to 4 bases and at J to 4 bases, leaving 3 bases not matched to a gene. The CDR3 region is CSVGNRGYGYTF. The CDR3 bases are TGCAGCGTTGGAAACAGGGGCTATGGCTACACCTTC.

The CDR3 protein is CASSLATGSYSYGYTF. The CDR3 nucleotides are TGTGCCAGCAGCTTAGCTACCGGGAGCTACAGCTATGGCTACACCTTC. The chain combines TRBV7-9 with TRBJ1-2, with unresolved D. CDR3 length equals 16 residues. Trimming took 0 bases from V and 4 from J, leaving 15 bases between them. CDR1 and CDR2 from the germline V gene are SEHNR and FQNEAQ (reference sequence).

This chain links TRBV6-5 with TRBJ2-3; 7 nucleotides line up with TRBD2. The CDR3 consists of 14 residues. The germline V gene encodes CDR1 MNHEY and CDR2 SVGAGI. The V segment lost 0 bases and the J segment 6 bases; nucleotides outside the gene matches: 3. Written as DNA, the CDR3 is TGTGCCAGCAGTTACTCGCGGACTAGGGATACGCAGTATTTT. As protein: CASSYSRTRDTQYF.

V is TRBV18 and J is TRBJ1-1; D unclear. V was cut by 2 bases and J by 1 base, with 8 bases left in between. CDR1 is KGHSH, CDR2 LQKENI, per germline. The CDR3 consists of 14 residues. CDR3 bases: TGTGCCAGCTCACCAGCAGTTAGGAACACTGAAGCTTTCTTT. As protein: CASSPAVRNTEAFF.